Listed here are 7 T cell receptor beta chains from one sample, sequenced in a study of T cell repertoires in cytomegalovirus infection. TCRdb fed the reads into MiXCR, producing one record per CDR3 protein. The table lists over 200,000 distinct CDR3 sequences, approximately 14% of them singletons. The specimen sequenced was PBMCs. These receptor sequences come from a human donor in good health (CMV status not recorded). Some clones in this sample may be carry-over from other donors' samples.

This clonotype came up once. The V call is TRBV9, the J call TRBJ1-4; TRBD1 agrees at 8 bases. The germline V gene has CDR1 SGDLS and CDR2 YYNGEE. V shed 4 bases, J shed 8 bases, and the junction held 7 bases outside the gene matches. The length of the CDR3 is 14 residues. The CDR3 is CASSPGQGREKLFF. DNA of the CDR3: TGTGCCAGCAGCCCCGGACAGGGAAGGGAAAAACTGTTTTTT.

This chain joins TRBV12-3 or TRBV12-4 and TRBJ1-2; D is unclear. V dropped 3 bases and J dropped 8 bases, with 10 bases sitting between them. The CDR3 is made up of 12 amino acids. The chain's CDR3 is CASSLGPEGYTF. The CDR3 DNA is TGTGCCAGCAGTTTGGGCCCAGAAGGCTACACCTTC.

This sequence joins TRBV15 and TRBJ2-5; possibly TRBD1 for D (5 bases). The V end lost 1 base, the J end lost 2 bases, and 8 bases lay between the germline ends. Germline lookup yields CDR1 LNHNV and CDR2 YYDKDF (reference sequence). The CDR3 consists of 14 residues. CDR3 DNA sequence: TGTGCCACCAGCAGAGGGGGCGTTCAAGAGACCCAGTACTTC. It encodes CATSRGGVQETQYF.

This clonotype occurred a few times. The V and J genes are TRBV20-1 and TRBJ2-7; TRBD2 agrees at 11 bases. CDR1 is DFQATT and CDR2 is SNEGSKA in the germline V gene (reference sequence). V lost 3 bases to trimming and J lost 7 bases; unmatched junction nucleotides: 8. This CDR3 has 14 residues. CDR3 nucleotide sequence: TGCAGTGCTAGCCGACTAGCGGGACGGGGAGAGCAGTACTTC. Translation: CSASRLAGRGEQYF.

In its sample, this clonotype was seen many times. The chain's CDR3 is CASRGTEAFF. Written as DNA, the CDR3 is TGTGCCAGCAGGGGCACTGAAGCTTTCTTT. The gene calls are TRBV2 and TRBJ1-1; unclear D gene. Trimming took 6 bases from V and 4 from J, leaving 3 bases between them. CDR1 is SNHLY, CDR2 FYNNEI, per germline. The CDR3 is made up of 10 amino acids.

This clonotype has just a few counts. This rearrangement joins TRBV20-1 to TRBJ2-3, with TRBD2 matching over 8 bases. V dropped 1 base and J dropped 4; count of bases not matched to a gene: 10. Germline V lookup: CDR1 DFQATT, CDR2 SNEGSKA (reference sequence). This CDR3 comprises 16 residues. CDR3 DNA sequence: TGCAGTGCTAGAGCAAGGACTAGCCTAGGGCCAGATACGCAGTATTTT. Amino acids: CSARARTSLGPDTQYF.

Remarks on this clonotype: A single base separates this from a much larger clone, so it may be a read error. The chain carries TRBV2 and TRBJ2-3; D not resolved. From germline, CDR1 is SNHLY and CDR2 FYNNEI. The V end was cut by 1 base, the J end by 4 bases, with 15 bases between. This CDR3 contains 16 residues. CDR3 coding DNA: TGTGCCAGCAGTGAAGGTACTGGCTTACGGGCAGATACGCAGTATTTT. The encoded protein is CASSEGTGLRADTQYF.